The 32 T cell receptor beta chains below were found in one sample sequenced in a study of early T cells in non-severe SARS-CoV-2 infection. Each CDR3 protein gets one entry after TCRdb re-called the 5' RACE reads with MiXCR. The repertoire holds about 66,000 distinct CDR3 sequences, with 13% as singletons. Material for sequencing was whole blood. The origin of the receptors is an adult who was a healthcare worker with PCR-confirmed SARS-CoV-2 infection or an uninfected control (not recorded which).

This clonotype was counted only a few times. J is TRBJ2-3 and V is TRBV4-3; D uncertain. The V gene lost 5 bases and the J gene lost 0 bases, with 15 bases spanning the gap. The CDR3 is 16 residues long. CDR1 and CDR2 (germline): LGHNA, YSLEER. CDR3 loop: CASSTVAGPSTDTQYF. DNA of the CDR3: TGCGCCAGCAGCACCGTGGCAGGACCTAGCACAGATACGCAGTATTTT.

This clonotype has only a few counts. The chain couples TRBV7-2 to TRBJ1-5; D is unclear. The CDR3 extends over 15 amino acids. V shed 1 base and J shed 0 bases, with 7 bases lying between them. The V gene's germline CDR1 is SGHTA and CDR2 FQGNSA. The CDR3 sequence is CASSLGRSSNQPQHF. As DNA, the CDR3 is TGTGCCAGCAGCTTAGGACGGTCTAGCAATCAGCCCCAGCATTTT.

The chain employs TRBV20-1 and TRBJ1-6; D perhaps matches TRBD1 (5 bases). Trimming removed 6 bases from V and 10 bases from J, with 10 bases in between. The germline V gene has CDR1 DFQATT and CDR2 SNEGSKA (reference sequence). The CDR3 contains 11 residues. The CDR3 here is CSARGISPLHF. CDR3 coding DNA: TGCAGTGCGAGGGGAATCTCACCCCTCCACTTT.

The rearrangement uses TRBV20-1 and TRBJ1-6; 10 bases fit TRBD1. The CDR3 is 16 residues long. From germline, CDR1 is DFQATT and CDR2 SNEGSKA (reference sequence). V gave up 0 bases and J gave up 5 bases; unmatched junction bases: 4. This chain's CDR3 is CSARDLGQGDNSPLHF. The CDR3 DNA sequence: TGCAGTGCTAGAGACCTCGGACAGGGGGATAATTCACCCCTCCACTTT.

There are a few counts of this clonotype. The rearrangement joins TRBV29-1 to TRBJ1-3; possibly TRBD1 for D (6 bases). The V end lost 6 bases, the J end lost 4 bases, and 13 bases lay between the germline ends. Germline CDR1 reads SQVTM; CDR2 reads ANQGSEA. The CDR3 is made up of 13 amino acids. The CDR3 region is CSVAPGTGNTIYF. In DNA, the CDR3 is TGCAGCGTGGCCCCCGGGACAGGAAACACCATATATTTT. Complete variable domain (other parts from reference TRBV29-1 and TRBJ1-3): SAVISQKPSRDICQRGTSLTIQCQVDSQVTMMFWYRQQPGQSLTLIATANQGSEATYESGFVIDKFPISRPNLTFSTLTVSNMSPEDSSIYLCSVAPGTGNTIYFGEGSWLTVV.

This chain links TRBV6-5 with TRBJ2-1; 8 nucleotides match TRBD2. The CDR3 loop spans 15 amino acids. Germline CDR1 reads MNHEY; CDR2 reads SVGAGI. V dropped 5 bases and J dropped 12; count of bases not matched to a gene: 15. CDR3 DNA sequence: TGTGCCAGCAGTCCGAGGAGCGGGAGTCTAAGCGGGCAGTTCTTC. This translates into CASSPRSGSLSGQFF.

The CDR3 nucleotides are TGCAGTGGGGCCTCGACTCGACTTTCCTACAATGAGCAGTTCTTC. The encoded protein is CSGASTRLSYNEQFF. The chain is built from TRBV20-1 and TRBJ2-1; D uncertain. Trimming left V 7 bases short and J 1 base short, with 17 bases between. This CDR3 is 15 amino acids long. Germline values: CDR1 DFQATT, CDR2 SNEGSKA (reference sequence).

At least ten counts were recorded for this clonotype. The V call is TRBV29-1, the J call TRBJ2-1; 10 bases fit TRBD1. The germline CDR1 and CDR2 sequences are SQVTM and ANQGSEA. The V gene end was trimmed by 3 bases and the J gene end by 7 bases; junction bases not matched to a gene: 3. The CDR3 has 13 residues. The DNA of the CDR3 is TGCAGCGTTGAGGGACAGGGGAAGAATGAGCAGTTCTTC. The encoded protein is CSVEGQGKNEQFF.

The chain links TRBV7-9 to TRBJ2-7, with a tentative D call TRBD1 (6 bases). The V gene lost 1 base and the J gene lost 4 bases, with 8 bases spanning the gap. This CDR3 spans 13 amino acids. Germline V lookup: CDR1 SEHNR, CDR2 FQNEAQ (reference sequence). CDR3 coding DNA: TGTGCCAGCAGCTTAGGGGGGCTGTACGAGCAGTACTTC. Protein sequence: CASSLGGLYEQYF.

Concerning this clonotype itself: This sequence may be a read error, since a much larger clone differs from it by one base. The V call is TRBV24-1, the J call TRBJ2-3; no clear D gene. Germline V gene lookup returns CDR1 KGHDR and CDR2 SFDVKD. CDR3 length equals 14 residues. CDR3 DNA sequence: TGTGCCACCAGTGTTTTGGCAGGCACAGATACGCAGTATTTT. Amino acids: CATSVLAGTDTQYF.

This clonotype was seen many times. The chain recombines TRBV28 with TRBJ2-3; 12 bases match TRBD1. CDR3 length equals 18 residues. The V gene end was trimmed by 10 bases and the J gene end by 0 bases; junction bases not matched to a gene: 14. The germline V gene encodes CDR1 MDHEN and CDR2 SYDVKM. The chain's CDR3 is CATKTGTGGQYSTDTQYF. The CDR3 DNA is TGTGCCACAAAGACCGGGACAGGGGGCCAATATAGCACAGATACGCAGTATTTT.

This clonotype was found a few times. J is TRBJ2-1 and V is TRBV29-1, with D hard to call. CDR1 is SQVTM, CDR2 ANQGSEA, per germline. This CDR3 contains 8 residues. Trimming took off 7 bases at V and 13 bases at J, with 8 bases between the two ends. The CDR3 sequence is CSADSQFF. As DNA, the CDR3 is TGCAGCGCCGATAGTCAGTTCTTC.

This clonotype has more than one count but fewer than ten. Written as DNA, the CDR3 is TGCGCCAGCAGCGATTTGGGGGAGCTGTTTTTT. Translated: CASSDLGELFF. The chain has TRBV5-1 and TRBJ2-2, with D uncertain. V shed 4 bases and J shed 8 bases, with 6 bases lying between them. CDR3 length equals 11 residues. Germline CDR1 reads SGHRS; CDR2 reads YFSETQ. The full variable domain, with the rest looked up from reference TRBV5-1 and TRBJ2-2, is KAGVTQTPRYLIKTRGQQVTLSCSPISGHRSVSWYQQTPGQGLQFLFEYFSETQRNKGNFPGRFSGRQFSNSRSEMNVSTLELGDSALYLCASSDLGELFFGEGSRLTVL.

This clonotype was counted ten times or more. The CDR3 loop is CASSLNLGETGELFF. Here the CDR3 DNA reads TGCGCCAGCAGCTTAAACCTTGGAGAAACCGGGGAGCTGTTTTTT. V usage is TRBV5-1 and J usage is TRBJ2-2; D is unresolved. Germline V gives CDR1 SGHRS, CDR2 YFSETQ. The CDR3 consists of 15 residues. The ends were cut back, 2 bases at V and 5 bases at J, with 13 bases in the middle.

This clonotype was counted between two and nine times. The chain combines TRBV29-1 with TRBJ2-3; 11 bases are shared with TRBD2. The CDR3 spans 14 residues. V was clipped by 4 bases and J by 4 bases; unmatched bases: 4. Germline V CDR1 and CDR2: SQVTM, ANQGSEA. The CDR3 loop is CSVGPSGRPDTQYF. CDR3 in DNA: TGCAGCGTTGGTCCTAGCGGGAGGCCAGATACGCAGTATTTT.

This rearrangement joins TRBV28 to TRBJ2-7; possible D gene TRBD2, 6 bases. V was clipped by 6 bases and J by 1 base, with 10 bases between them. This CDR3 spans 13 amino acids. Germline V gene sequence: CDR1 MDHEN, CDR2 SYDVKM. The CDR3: CASSSLASYEQYF. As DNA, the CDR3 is TGTGCCAGCAGCTCGCTAGCGTCCTACGAGCAGTACTTC.

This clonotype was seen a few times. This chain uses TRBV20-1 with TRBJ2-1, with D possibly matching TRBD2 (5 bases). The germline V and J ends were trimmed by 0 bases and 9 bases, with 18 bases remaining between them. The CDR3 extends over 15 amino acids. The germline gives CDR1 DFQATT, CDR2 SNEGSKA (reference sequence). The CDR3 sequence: CSARDFRTPLGEQFF. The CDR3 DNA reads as TGCAGTGCTAGAGATTTTAGGACTCCGCTTGGTGAGCAGTTCTTC.

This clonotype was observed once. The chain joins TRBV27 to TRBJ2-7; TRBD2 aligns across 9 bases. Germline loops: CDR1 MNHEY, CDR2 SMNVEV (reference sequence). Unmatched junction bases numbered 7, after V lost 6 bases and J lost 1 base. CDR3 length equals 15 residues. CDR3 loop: CASRIFAGGSYEQYF. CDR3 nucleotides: TGTGCCAGCAGGATCTTTGCGGGAGGGTCCTACGAGCAGTACTTC.

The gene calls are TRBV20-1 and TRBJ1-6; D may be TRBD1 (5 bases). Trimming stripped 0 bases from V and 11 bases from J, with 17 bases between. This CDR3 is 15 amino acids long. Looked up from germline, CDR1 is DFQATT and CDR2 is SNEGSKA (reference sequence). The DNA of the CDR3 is TGCAGTGCTAGAGATCGGGACTACCCTAGGGCACCCCTCCACTTT. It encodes CSARDRDYPRAPLHF.

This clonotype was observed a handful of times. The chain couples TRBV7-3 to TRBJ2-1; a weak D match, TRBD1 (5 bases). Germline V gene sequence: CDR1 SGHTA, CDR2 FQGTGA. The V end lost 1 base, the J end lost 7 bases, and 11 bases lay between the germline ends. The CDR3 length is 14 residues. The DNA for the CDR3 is TGTGCCAGCAGCTTAAAAGTGGGGCATAATGAGCAGTTCTTC. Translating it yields CASSLKVGHNEQFF. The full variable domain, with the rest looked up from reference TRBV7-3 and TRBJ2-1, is GAGVSQTPSNKVTEKGKYVELRCDPISGHTALYWYRQSLGQGPEFLIYFQGTGAADDSGLPNDRFFAVRPEGSVSTLKIQRTERGDSAVYLCASSLKVGHNEQFFGPGTRLTVL.

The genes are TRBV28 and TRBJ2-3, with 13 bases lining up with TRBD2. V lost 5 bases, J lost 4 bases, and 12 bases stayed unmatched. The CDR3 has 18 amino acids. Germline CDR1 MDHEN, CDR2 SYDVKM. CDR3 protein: CASSKSRTSGSMADTQYF. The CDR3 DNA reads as TGTGCCAGCAGTAAAAGCCGGACTAGCGGGAGTATGGCAGATACGCAGTATTTT.

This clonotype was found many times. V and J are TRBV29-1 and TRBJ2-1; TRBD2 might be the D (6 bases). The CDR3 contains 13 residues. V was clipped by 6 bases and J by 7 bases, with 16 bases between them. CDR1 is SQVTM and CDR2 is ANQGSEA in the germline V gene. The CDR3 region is CSVAPAAGNEQFF. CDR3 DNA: TGCAGCGTGGCGCCCGCTGCGGGGAATGAGCAGTTCTTC.

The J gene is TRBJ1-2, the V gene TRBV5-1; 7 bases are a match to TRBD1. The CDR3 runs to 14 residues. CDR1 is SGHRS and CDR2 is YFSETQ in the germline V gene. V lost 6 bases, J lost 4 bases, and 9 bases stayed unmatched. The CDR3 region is CASKLEGQSYGYTF. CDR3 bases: TGCGCCAGCAAGCTTGAGGGACAGAGCTATGGCTACACCTTC.

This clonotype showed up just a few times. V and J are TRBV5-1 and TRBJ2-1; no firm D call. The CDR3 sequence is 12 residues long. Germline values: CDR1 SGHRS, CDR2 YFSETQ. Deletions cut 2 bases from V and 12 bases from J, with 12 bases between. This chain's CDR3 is CASSLDRGRQFF. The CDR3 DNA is TGCGCCAGCAGCTTAGATCGCGGTAGGCAGTTCTTC.

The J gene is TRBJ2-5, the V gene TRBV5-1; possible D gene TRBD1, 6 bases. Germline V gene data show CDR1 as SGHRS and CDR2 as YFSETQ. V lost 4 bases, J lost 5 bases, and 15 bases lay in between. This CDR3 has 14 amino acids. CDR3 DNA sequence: TGCGCCAGCAGCCGAGTGACAGGAGAGGAGACCCAGTACTTC. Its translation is CASSRVTGEETQYF.

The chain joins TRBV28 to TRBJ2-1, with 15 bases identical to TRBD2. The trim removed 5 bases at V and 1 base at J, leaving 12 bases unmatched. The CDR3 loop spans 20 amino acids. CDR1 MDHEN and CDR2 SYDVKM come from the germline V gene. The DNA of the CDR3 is TGTGCCAGCAGTCTACCGGGACTAGCGGGAGGTGCGAGGTCCTACAATGAGCAGTTCTTC. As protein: CASSLPGLAGGARSYNEQFF.

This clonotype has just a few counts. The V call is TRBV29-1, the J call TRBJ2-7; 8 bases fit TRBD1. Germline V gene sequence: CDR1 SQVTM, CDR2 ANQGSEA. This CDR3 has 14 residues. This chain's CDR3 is CSARGQGVSYEQYF. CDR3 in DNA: TGCAGTGCACGTGGACAGGGAGTTTCCTACGAGCAGTACTTC.

CDR3 in amino acids: CAISMRRERLQFF. The CDR3 nucleotides are TGTGCCATCTCTATGCGGCGGGAGCGTTTACAGTTCTTC. V gene TRBV5-4 combines with J gene TRBJ2-1, with 7 bases matching TRBD2. Germline V gene sequence: CDR1 SGHNT, CDR2 YYREEE (reference sequence). V trimming: 9 bases; J trimming: 13 bases; junction bases outside the gene matches: 16. This CDR3 has 13 amino acids.

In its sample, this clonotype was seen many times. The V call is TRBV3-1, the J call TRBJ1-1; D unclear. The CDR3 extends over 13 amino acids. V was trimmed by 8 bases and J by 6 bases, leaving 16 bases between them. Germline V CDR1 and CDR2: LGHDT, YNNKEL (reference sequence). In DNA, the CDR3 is TGTGCCAGCGCTTGGGGAAGGGCCCCTGAAGCTTTCTTT. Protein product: CASAWGRAPEAFF.

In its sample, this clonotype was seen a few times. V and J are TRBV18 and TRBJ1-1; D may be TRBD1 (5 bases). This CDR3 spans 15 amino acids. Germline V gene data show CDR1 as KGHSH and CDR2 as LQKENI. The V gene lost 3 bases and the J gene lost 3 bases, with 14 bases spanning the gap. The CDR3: CASSPYNGRDTEAFF. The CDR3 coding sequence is TGTGCCAGCTCACCGTACAATGGCAGGGACACTGAAGCTTTCTTT.

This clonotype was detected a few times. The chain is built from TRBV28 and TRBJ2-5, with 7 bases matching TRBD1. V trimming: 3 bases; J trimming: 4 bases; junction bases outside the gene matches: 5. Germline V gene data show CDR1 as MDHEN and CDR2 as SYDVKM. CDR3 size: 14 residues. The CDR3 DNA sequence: TGTGCCAGCAGTTTTACAGGGGTCCCAGAGACCCAGTACTTC. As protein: CASSFTGVPETQYF.

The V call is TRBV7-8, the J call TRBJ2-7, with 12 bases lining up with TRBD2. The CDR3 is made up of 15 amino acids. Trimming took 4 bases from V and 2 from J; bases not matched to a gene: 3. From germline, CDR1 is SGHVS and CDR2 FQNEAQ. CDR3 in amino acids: CASSSGLAGPYEQYF. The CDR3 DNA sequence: TGTGCCAGCAGCTCGGGACTAGCGGGCCCCTACGAGCAGTACTTC.